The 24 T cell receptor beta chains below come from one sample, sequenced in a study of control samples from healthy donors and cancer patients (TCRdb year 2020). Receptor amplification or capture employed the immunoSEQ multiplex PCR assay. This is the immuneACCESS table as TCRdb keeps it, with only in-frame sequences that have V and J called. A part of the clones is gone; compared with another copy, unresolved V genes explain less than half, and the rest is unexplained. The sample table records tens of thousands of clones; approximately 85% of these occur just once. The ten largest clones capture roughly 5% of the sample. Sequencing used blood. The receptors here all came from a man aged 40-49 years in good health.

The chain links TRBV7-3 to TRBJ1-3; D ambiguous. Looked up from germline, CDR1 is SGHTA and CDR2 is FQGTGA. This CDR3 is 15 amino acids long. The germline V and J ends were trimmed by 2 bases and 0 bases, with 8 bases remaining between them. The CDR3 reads CASSLYGDSGNTIYF. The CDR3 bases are TGTGCCAGCAGCTTATACGGCGACTCTGGAAACACCATATATTTT. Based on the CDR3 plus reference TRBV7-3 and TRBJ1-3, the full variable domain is GAGVSQTPSNKVTEKGKYVELRCDPISGHTALYWYRQSLGQGPEFLIYFQGTGAADDSGLPNDRFFAVRPEGSVSTLKIQRTERGDSAVYLCASSLYGDSGNTIYFGEGSWLTVV.

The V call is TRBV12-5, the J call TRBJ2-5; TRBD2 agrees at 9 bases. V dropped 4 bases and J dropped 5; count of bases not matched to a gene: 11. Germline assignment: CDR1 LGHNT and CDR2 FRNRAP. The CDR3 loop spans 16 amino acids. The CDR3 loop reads CASGSSIAGAVETQYF. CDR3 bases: TGTGCTAGTGGTTCATCAATAGCGGGGGCAGTGGAGACCCAGTACTTC.

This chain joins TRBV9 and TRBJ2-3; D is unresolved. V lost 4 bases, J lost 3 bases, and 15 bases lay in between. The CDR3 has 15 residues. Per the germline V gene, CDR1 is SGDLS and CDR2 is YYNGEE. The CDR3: CASSPTAALTDTQYF. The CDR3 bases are TGTGCCAGCAGCCCGACCGCGGCGCTAACAGATACGCAGTATTTT. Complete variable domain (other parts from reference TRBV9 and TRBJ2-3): DSGVTQTPKHLITATGQRVTLRCSPRSGDLSVYWYQQSLDQGLQFLIQYYNGEERAKGNILERFSAQQFPDLHSELNLSSLELGDSALYFCASSPTAALTDTQYFGPGTRLTVL.

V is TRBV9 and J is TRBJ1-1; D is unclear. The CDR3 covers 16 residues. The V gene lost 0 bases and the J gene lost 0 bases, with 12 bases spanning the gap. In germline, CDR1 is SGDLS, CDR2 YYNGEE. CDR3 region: CASSVVAGLMNTEAFF. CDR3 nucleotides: TGTGCCAGCAGCGTAGTGGCGGGCTTGATGAACACTGAAGCTTTCTTT.

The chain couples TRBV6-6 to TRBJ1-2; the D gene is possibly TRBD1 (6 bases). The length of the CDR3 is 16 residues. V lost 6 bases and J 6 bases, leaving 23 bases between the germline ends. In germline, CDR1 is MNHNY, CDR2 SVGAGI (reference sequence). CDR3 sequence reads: CASSQDFGGVGDGYTF. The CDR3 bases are TGTGCCAGCAGCCAAGATTTTGGGGGCGTTGGAGATGGCTACACCTTC.

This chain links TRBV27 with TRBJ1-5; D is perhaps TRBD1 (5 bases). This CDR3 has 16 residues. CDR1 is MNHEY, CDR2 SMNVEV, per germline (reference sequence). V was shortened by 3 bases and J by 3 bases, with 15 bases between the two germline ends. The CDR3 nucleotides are TGTGCCAGCAGTTTTTGGAGGCAGGGTGTCAATCAGCCCCAGCATTTT. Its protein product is CASSFWRQGVNQPQHF.

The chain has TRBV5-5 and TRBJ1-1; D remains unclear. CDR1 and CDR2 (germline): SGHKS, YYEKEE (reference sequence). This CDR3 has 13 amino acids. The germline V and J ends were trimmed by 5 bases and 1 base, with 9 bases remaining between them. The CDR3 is CASSRAPNTEAFF. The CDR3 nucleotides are TGTGCCAGCAGTCGTGCTCCGAACACTGAAGCTTTCTTT.

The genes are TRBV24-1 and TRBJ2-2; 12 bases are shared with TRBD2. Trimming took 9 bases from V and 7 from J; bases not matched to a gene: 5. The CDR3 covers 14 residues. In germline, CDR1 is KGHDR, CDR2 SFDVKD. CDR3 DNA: TGTGCCACCGCTAGCGGGGGGGCAATCGGGGAGCTGTTTTTT. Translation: CATASGGAIGELFF.

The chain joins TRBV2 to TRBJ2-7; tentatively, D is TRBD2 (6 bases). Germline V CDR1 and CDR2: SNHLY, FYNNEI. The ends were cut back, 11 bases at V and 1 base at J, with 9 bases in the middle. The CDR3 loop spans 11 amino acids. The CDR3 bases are TGTGCCGGGAGGCAGTCCTACGAGCAGTACTTC. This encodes CAGRQSYEQYF.

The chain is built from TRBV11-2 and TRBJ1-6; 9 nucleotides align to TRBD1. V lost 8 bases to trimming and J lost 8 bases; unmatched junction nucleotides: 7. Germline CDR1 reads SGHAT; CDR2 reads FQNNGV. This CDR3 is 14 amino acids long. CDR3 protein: CASGDRGAYSPLHF. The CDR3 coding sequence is TGTGCCAGCGGCGACAGGGGGGCTTATTCACCCCTCCACTTT.

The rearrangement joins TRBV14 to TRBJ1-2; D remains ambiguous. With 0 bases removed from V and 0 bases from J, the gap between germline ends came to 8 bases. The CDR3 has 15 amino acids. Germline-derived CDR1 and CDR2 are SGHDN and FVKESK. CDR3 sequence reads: CASSQELYPNYGYTF. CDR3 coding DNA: TGTGCCAGCAGCCAAGAGCTTTATCCTAACTATGGCTACACCTTC.

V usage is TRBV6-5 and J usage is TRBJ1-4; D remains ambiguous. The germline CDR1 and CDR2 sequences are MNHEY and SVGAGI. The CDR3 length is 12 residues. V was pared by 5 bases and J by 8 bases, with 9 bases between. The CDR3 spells CASSPFGEKLFF. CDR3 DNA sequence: TGTGCCAGCAGTCCCTTCGGGGAAAAACTGTTTTTT.

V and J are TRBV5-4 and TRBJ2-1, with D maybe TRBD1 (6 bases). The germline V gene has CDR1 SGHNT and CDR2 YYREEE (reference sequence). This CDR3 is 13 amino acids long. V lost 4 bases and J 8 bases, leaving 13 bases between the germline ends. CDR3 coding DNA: TGTGCCAGCAGCAGGCAAAACAGGGATGAGCAGTTCTTC. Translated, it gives CASSRQNRDEQFF.

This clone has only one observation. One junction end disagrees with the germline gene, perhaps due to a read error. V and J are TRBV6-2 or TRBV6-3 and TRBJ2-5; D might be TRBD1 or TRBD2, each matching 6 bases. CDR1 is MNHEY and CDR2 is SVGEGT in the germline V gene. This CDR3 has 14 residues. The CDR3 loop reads CVSSSGGGHETQYF. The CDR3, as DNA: TGTGTCAGCAGCTCAGGTGGGGGGCACGAGACCCAGTACTTC.

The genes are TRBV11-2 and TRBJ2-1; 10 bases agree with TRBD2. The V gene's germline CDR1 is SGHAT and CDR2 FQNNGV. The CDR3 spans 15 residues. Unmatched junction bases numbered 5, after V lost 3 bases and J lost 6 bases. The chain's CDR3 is CASSFTSGGVNEQFF. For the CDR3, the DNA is TGTGCCAGCAGCTTCACGAGCGGGGGGGTCAATGAGCAGTTCTTC.

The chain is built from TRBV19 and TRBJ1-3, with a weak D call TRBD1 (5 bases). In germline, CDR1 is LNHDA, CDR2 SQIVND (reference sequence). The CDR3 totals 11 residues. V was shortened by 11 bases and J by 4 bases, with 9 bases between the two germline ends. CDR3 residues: CAGRQGNTIYF. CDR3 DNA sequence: TGTGCCGGAAGACAGGGAAACACCATATATTTT.

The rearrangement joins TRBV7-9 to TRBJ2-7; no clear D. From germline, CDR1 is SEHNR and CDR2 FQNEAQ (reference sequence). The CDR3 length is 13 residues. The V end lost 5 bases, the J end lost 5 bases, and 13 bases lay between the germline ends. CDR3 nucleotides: TGTGCCAGCAGCCAGGTTATAGCAGACGAGCAGTACTTC. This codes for CASSQVIADEQYF.

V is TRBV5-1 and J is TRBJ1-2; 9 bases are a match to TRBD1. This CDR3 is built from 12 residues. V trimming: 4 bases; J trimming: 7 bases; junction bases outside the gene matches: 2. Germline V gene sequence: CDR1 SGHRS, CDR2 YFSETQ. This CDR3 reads CASSPDRGGYTF. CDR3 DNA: TGCGCCAGCAGCCCGGACAGGGGTGGCTACACCTTC.

DNA of the CDR3: TGTGCCAGTAGTACCTTCGGCAGGGATAGCAATCAGCCCCAGCATTTT. Protein sequence: CASSTFGRDSNQPQHF. The V gene is TRBV19, the J gene TRBJ1-5; D is perhaps TRBD1 (5 bases). This CDR3 is 16 amino acids long. V was pared by 4 bases and J by 0 bases, with 13 bases between. Germline V lookup: CDR1 LNHDA, CDR2 SQIVND (reference sequence). Supplemented by reference TRBV19 and TRBJ1-5, the full variable domain reads DGGITQSPKYLFRKEGQNVTLSCEQNLNHDAMYWYRQDPGQGLRLIYYSQIVNDFQKGDIAEGYSVSREKKESFPLTVTSAQKNPTAFYLCASSTFGRDSNQPQHFGDGTRLSIL.

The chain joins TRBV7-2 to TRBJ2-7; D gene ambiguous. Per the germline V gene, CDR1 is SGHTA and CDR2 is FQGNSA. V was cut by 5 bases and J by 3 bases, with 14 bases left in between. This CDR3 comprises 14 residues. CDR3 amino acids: CASSQHPAVYEQYF. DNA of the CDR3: TGTGCCAGCAGCCAGCATCCGGCAGTCTACGAGCAGTACTTC.

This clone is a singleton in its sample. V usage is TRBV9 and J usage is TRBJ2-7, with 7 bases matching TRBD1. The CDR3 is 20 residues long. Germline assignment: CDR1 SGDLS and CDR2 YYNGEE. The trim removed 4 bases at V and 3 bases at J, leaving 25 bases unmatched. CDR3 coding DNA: TGTGCCAGCAGCTCGCGGACAGGCCCGCGATGTCTAGGGTATAGCTACGAGCAGTACTTC. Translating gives CASSSRTGPRCLGYSYEQYF. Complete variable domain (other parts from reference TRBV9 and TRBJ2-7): DSGVTQTPKHLITATGQRVTLRCSPRSGDLSVYWYQQSLDQGLQFLIQYYNGEERAKGNILERFSAQQFPDLHSELNLSSLELGDSALYFCASSSRTGPRCLGYSYEQYFGPGTRLTVT.

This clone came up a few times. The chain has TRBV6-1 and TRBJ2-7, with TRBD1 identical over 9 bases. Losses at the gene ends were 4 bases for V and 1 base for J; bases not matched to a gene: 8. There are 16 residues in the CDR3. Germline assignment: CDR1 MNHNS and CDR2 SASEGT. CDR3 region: CASSALPGQGSYEQYF. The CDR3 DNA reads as TGTGCCAGCAGTGCCCTACCGGGACAGGGATCCTACGAGCAGTACTTC.

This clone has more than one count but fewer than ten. The CDR3 reads CASSGGRANYGYTF. CDR3 DNA sequence: TGTGCCAGCAGTGGAGGCAGGGCCAACTATGGCTACACCTTC. The chain links TRBV2 to TRBJ1-2, with a tentative D call TRBD1 (5 bases). Germline CDR1 SNHLY, CDR2 FYNNEI. This CDR3 is 14 amino acids long. V lost 4 bases and J 2 bases, leaving 11 bases between the germline ends.

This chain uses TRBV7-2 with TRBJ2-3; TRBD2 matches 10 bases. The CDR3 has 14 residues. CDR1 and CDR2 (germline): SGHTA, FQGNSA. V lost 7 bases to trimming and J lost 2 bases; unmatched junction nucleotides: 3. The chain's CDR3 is CASKTSGATDTQYF. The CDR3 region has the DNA TGTGCCAGCAAAACTAGCGGGGCCACAGATACGCAGTATTTT.